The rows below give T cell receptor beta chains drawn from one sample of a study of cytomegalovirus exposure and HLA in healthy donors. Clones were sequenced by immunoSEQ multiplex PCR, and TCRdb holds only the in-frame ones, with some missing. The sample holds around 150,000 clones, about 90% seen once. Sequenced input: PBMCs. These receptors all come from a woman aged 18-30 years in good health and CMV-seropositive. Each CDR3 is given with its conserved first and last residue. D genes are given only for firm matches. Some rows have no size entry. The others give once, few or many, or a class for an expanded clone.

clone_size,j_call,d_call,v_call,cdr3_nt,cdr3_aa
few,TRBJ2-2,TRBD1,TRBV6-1,TGTGCCAGCAGTGAAATGGCAGGGGGAACCGGGGAGCTGTTTTTT,CASSEMAGGTGELFF
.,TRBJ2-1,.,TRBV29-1,TGCAGCGTTGATGCGGGATACAATGAGCAGTTCTTC,CSVDAGYNEQFF
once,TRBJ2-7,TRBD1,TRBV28,TGTGCCAGCAGTTCCGTGGACAGGGGGGTTCTCTACGAGCAGTACTTC,CASSSVDRGVLYEQYF
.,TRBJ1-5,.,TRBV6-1,TGTGCCAGCAGTGAAAGGGGAAATCAGCCCCAGCATTTT,CASSERGNQPQHF
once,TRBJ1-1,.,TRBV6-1,TGTGCCAGCAGTTTACAGGGTCCGGCTTTCTTT,CASSLQGPAFF
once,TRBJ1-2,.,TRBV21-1,TGTGCCAGCAGCAAAGCGCTTGCAGGGGGCTCTAACTATGGCTACACCTTC,CASSKALAGGSNYGYTF
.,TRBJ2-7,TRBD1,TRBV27,TGTGCCAGCAGTTTGTCCAGGGGGTACGAGCAGTACTTC,CASSLSRGYEQYF
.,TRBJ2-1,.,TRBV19,TGTGCCAGTAGTAGGAGGTCCAATGAGCAGTTCTTC,CASSRRSNEQFF
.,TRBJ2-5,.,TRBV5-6,TGTGCCAGCAGCTTAACTGAGGAGACCCAGTACTTC,CASSLTEETQYF
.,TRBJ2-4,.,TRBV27,TGTGCCAGTGGGGGGAAGGCCAAAAACATTCAGTACTTC,CASGGKAKNIQYF
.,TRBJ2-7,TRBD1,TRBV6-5,TGTGCCAGCAGTTACTATGGGACAGGGGTCCACGAGCAGTACTTC,CASSYYGTGVHEQYF
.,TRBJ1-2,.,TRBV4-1,TGCGCCAGCAGCCAAGTATCAGGGGCTAACTATGGCTACACCTTC,CASSQVSGANYGYTF
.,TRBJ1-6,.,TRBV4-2,TGTGCCAGCAGCCAGGACAGTTCACCCCTCCACTTT,CASSQDSSPLHF
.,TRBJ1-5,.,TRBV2,TGTGCCAGCAGTGAGGCGGAAGACAGCGACGAAAATCAGCCCCAGCATTTT,CASSEAEDSDENQPQHF
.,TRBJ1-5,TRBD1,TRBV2,TGTGCCAGCAGTGCTGACAGGGATCAGCCCCAGCATTTT,CASSADRDQPQHF
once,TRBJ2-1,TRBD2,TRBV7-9,TGTGCCAGCAGCTTGTCGGCATGGGACACTAGCGGGAGGGGGGATGAGCAGTTCTTC,CASSLSAWDTSGRGDEQFF
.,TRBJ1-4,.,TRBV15,TGTGCCACCGGCACCGGGGGTGAAAAACTGTTTTTT,CATGTGGEKLFF
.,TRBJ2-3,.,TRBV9,TGTGCCAGCAGTCTAGGGGGGGCCACAAATACGCAGTATTTT,CASSLGGATNTQYF
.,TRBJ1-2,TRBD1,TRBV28,TGTGCCAGCAGTTTAGGACAGGGGACGAGTGGCTACACCTTC,CASSLGQGTSGYTF
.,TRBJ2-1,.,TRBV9,TGTGCCAGCAGCTTCCGGGACAACTCCTACAATGAGCAGTTCTTC,CASSFRDNSYNEQFF
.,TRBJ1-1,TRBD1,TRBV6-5,TGTGCCAGCAGGGAGGGGGCAAGTTGTTTCTTT,CASREGASCFF
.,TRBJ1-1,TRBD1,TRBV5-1,TGCGCCAGCAGCTCCTTGGTCGGGACAGGGATCTATGAAGCTTTCTTT,CASSSLVGTGIYEAFF
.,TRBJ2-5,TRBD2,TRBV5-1,TGCGCCAGCAGCCCGGGACTACCTTACTTC,CASSPGLPYF
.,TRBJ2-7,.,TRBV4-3,TGCGCCAGCAGCCACTCAGGGGACGAGCAGTACTTC,CASSHSGDEQYF
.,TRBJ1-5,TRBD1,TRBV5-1,TGCGCCAGCAGCTTGGCAGGGGACAGAAATCAGCCCCAGCATTTT,CASSLAGDRNQPQHF
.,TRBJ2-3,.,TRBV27,TGTGCCAGCAGGGGTTCCGGGCCCAACCGGAGGACAGATACGCAGTATTTT,CASRGSGPNRRTDTQYF
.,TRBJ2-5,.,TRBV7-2,TGTGCCAGCAGCTCCTCACAGGGTCAAGAGACCCAGTACTTC,CASSSSQGQETQYF
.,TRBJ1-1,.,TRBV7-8,TGTGCCAGCAGCTTAGGGGGAGGGATGCCATTGAACACTGAAGCTTTCTTT,CASSLGGGMPLNTEAFF
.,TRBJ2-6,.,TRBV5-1,TGCGCCAGCAGCTTGGGCCAGGGGATGAAATCTGGGGCCAACGTCCTGACTTTC,CASSLGQGMKSGANVLTF
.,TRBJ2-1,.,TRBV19,TGTGCCAGTAGTGCCGGGAGTTTTGGATACAATGAGCAGTTCTTC,CASSAGSFGYNEQFF
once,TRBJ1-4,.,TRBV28,TGTGCCAGCACGGGGGGGAGTGAAAAACTGTTTTTT,CASTGGSEKLFF
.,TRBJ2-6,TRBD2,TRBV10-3,TGTGCCATCAGTGAGATCGGGGGGATAGGGTCTGGGGCCAACGTCCTGACTTTC,CAISEIGGIGSGANVLTF
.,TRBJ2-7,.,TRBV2,TGTGCCGCGGGTGGGCGGTCCTCCTACGAGCAGTACTTC,CAAGGRSSYEQYF
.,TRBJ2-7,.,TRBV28,TGTGCCAGCAGTTTAAGGCAGGTTTCCGAGCAGTACTTC,CASSLRQVSEQYF
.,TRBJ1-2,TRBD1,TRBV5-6,TGTGCCAGCAGCACGGGACAGGGCTCCTATGGCTACACCTTC,CASSTGQGSYGYTF
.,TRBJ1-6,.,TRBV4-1,TGCGCCAGCAGCCAAGAAAGGGGTTATAATTCACCCCTCCACTTT,CASSQERGYNSPLHF
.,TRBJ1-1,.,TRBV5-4,TGTGCCAGCAGCCATCCGAACACTGAAGCTTTCTTT,CASSHPNTEAFF
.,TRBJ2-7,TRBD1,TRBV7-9,TGTGCCAGCCGGGGACAGGGAACCTACGAGCAGTACTTC,CASRGQGTYEQYF
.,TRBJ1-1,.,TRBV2,TGTGCCAGCAGGAGCTTTGAAGCGGAGGAGACTGAAGCTTTCTTT,CASRSFEAEETEAFF
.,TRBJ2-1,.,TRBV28,TGTGCCAGCAGTTCCGCGGGGTACAATTACAATGAGCAGTTCTTC,CASSSAGYNYNEQFF
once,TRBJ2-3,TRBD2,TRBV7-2,TGTGCCAGCAGCCGGGGGGGTAGCGGGAGAACAGATACGCAGTATTTT,CASSRGGSGRTDTQYF
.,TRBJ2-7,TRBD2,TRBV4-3,TGCGCCAGCAGCCAAGGGGGGAGGGAGCCACCATACGAGCAGTACTTC,CASSQGGREPPYEQYF
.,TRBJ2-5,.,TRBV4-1,TGCGCCAGCAGCCACCGAGAGGCAGAAGAGACCCAGTACTTC,CASSHREAEETQYF
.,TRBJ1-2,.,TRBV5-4,TGTGCCAGCAGCCTATCAGGGCTGGGCGGCTACACCTTC,CASSLSGLGGYTF
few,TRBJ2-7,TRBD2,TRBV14,TGTGCCAGCAGCCCGCCGGGACTAGCGTACGAGCAGTACTTC,CASSPPGLAYEQYF